This paragraph covers one T cell receptor (beta chain) sequence. Its target is unknown. The data belong to a study of persistence of HIV-infected CD4 T cells. This was the immunoSEQ version 4 assay in survey mode. Repertoires were generated with immunoSEQ multiplex PCR, while TCRdb's copy carries only in-frame clones and drops some. The table records under 60,000 clones, around 75% of them present only once. Stimulation used 10 ug/mL lysate from CMV-infected fibroblasts. Sorted nonresponding memory CD4+ T cells were CD40L-negative, CD69-negative, CD45RO-high. The V and J ends lost 7 bases and 8 bases, in that order; junction bases with no gene match: 10. Germline V CDR1 and CDR2: MNHEY, SVGAGI. CDR3 length: 14 amino acids.

This specimen consisted of CD4+ T cells sorted from PBMCs after roughly 18-hour stimulation, obtained from a patient who received antiretroviral therapy. The V gene is TRBV6-5, the J gene TRBJ2-7, with TRBD1 identical over 11 bases. The clonotype originates from an adult man with HIV who was CMV-seropositive. CDR3 coding DNA: TGTGCCAGCACTACGATCGGACAGGGGGCAAAGCAGTACTTC. This gives the protein CASTTIGQGAKQYF.